Listed below are T cell receptor beta chains from one sample, sequenced in a study of T cells in Graves' hyperthyroidism and ophthalmopathy. TCRdb called the multiplex PCR reads again in MiXCR, with one record for every CDR3 protein. The profile shows a few hundred thousand distinct CDR3 sequences, 46% of them singletons. The source material was peripheral blood or thyroid tissue (not recorded which). The receptors shown here come from a woman younger than 35 with Graves' hyperthyroidism. Both conserved end residues are part of each CDR3. The D gene is left open where the match is weak. Clone size is not always given. Where it is, it says once, few, many or a class for expanded clones.

>-|-|TRBJ1-1|TRBV2
CASVVGLPRTEAFF
TGTGCCAGCGTTGTTGGGCTACCTAGGACTGAAGCTTTCTTT
>many|-|TRBJ1-5|TRBV29-1
CSVGDGSGNQPQHF
TGCAGCGTTGGAGACGGTTCTGGCAATCAGCCCCAGCATTTT
>-|-|TRBJ1-5|TRBV5-1
CASSFTGSDGQPQHF
TGCGCCAGCAGCTTTACGGGGTCCGATGGGCAGCCCCAGCATTTT
>many|-|TRBJ1-2|TRBV10-3
CAIKRQANYGYTF
TGTGCCATCAAGAGGCAAGCTAACTATGGCTACACCTTC
>-|TRBD2|TRBJ2-7|TRBV25-1
CASSFSGRAPNDYEQYF
TGTGCCAGCAGTTTTAGCGGGAGGGCCCCGAATGACTACGAGCAGTACTTC
>few|TRBD1|TRBJ1-6|TRBV29-1
CSDTAGTAWWNSPLHF
TGCAGCGACACCGCCGGGACAGCGTGGTGGAATTCACCCCTCCACTTT
>once|TRBD1|TRBJ1-2|TRBV10-3
CAITSSTGRIYGYTF
TGTGCCATCACTTCATCGACAGGGCGCATCTATGGCTACACCTTC
>-|TRBD1|TRBJ2-7|TRBV4-2
CASSQYGQGEDEQYF
TGTGCCAGCAGCCAATACGGACAGGGAGAGGACGAGCAGTACTTC
>few|-|TRBJ2-2|TRBV7-9
CASSWWVTRTNTGELFF
TGTGCCAGCAGCTGGTGGGTTACCCGAACGAACACCGGGGAGCTGTTTTTT
>-|TRBD1|TRBJ2-2|TRBV24-1
CATSEPGQGAGTGELFF
TGTGCCACCAGTGAACCAGGACAGGGGGCGGGCACCGGGGAGCTGTTTTTT
>-|TRBD2|TRBJ2-7|TRBV24-1
CATSDFGPAGVHEQYF
TGTGCCACCAGTGATTTCGGCCCAGCGGGAGTCCACGAGCAGTACTTC
>-|TRBD1|TRBJ1-1|TRBV25-1
CASSESPGQEYTEAFF
TGTGCCAGCAGCGAATCACCGGGACAGGAGTACACTGAAGCTTTCTTT
>-|TRBD1|TRBJ1-5|TRBV2
CASRGTGGTQPQHF
TGTGCCAGCAGGGGGACAGGGGGGACTCAGCCCCAGCATTTT
>-|TRBD2|TRBJ2-5|TRBV6-6
CASSVDASGGPQETQYF
TGTGCCAGCAGCGTAGATGCGTCGGGAGGGCCCCAAGAGACCCAGTACTTC